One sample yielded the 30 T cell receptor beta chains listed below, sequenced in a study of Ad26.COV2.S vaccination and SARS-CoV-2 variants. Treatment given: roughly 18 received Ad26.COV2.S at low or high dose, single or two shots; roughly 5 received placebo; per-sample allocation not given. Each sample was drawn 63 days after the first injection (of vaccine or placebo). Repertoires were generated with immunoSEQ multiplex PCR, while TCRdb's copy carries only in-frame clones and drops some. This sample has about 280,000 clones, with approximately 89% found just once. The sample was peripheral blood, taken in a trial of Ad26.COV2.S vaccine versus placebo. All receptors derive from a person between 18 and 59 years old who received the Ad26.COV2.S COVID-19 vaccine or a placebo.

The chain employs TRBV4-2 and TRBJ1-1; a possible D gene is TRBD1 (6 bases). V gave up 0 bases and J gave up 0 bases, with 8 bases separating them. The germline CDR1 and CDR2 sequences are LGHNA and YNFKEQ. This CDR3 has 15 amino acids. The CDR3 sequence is CASSQEGAMNTEAFF. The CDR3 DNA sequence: TGTGCCAGCAGCCAAGAGGGGGCGATGAACACTGAAGCTTTCTTT.

CDR3 nucleotides: TGTGCCACCAGCAGAGGAAAGACTAGCGACTACAATGAGCAGTTCTTC. Its protein product is CATSRGKTSDYNEQFF. The rearrangement uses TRBV15 and TRBJ2-1, with TRBD2 identical over 8 bases. The CDR3 loop spans 16 amino acids. The junction had 5 bases not matched to a gene; V was cut back by 1 base and J by 3 bases. CDR1 is LNHNV and CDR2 is YYDKDF in the germline V gene (reference sequence).

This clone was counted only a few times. The CDR3 bases are TGCGCCAGCAGTGTGGGACTAGCGGAAGAGCAGTTCTTC. It specifies CASSVGLAEEQFF. The chain is built from TRBV10-2 and TRBJ2-1; TRBD2 aligns across 11 bases. CDR1 and CDR2 from the germline V gene are WSHSY and SAAADI. The CDR3 runs 13 residues. The trim removed 4 bases at V and 10 bases at J, leaving 3 bases unmatched.

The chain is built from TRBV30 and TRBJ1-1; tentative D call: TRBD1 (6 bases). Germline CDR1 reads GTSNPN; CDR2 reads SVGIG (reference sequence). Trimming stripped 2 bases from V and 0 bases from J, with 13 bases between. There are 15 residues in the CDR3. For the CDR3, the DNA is TGTGCCTGGAGTTCTAGGGGGGGAATGAACACTGAAGCTTTCTTT. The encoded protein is CAWSSRGGMNTEAFF.

The CDR3 is CASSLFLSGGLSYGYTF. CDR3 DNA sequence: TGTGCCAGCAGCTTATTTCTTTCGGGGGGACTGTCCTATGGCTACACCTTC. The genes are TRBV7-9 and TRBJ1-2, with a possible D match to TRBD1 (5 bases). CDR3 length: 17 amino acids. Germline V gene sequence: CDR1 SEHNR, CDR2 FQNEAQ (reference sequence). V was trimmed by 2 bases and J by 4 bases, leaving 20 bases between them.

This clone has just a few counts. The CDR3 bases are TGTGCCAGCAGCCCCCCTCCTCGGGACTGGTGGGGGGCTGGCTACACCTTC. Translating it yields CASSPPPRDWWGAGYTF. This chain uses TRBV7-8 with TRBJ1-2; D possibly corresponds to TRBD1 (6 bases). The CDR3 runs to 17 residues. V lost 5 bases to trimming and J lost 7 bases, with 26 bases between them. Germline loops: CDR1 SGHVS, CDR2 FQNEAQ.

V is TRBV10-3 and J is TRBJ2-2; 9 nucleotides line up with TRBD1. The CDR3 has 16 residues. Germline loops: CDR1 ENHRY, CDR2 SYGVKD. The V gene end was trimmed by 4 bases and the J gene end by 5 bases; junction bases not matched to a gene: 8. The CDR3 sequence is CAISAPQGARTGELFF. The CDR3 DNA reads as TGTGCCATCAGTGCCCCACAGGGGGCGAGGACCGGGGAGCTGTTTTTT.

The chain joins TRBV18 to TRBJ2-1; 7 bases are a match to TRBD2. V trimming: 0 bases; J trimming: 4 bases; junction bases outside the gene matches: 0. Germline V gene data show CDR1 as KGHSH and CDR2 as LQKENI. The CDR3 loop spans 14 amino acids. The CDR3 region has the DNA TGTGCCAGCTCACCACCGGGGGGGTACAATGAGCAGTTCTTC. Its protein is CASSPPGGYNEQFF.

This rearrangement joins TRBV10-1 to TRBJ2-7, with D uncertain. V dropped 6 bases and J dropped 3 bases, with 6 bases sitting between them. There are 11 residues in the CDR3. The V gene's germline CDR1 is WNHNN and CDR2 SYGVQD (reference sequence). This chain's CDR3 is CASSDGYEQYF. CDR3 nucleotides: TGCGCCAGCAGCGACGGCTACGAGCAGTACTTC.

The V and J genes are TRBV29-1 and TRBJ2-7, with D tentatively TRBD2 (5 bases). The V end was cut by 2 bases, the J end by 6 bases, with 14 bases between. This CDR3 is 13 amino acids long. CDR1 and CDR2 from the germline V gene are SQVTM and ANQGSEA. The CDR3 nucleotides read TGCAGCGTTGAACGGGGTGGGGAGAGCGAGCAGTACTTC. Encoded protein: CSVERGGESEQYF.

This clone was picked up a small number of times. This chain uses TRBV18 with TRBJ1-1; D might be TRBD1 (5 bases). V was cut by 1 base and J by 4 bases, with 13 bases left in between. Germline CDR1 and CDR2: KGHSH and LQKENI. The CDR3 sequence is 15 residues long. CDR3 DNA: TGTGCCAGCTCACCACGCCAGGGAGAGAGCACTGAAGCTTTCTTT. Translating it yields CASSPRQGESTEAFF. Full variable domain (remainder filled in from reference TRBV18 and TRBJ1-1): NAGVMQNPRHLVRRRGQEARLRCSPMKGHSHVYWYRQLPEEGLKFMVYLQKENIIDESGMPKERFSAEFPKEGPSILRIQQVVRGDSAAYFCASSPRQGESTEAFFGQGTRLTVV.

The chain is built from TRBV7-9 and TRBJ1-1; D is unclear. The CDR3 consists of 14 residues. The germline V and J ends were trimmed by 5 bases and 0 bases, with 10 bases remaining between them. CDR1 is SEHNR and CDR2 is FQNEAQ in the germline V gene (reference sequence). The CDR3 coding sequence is TGTGCCAGCAGCCCAGGCTACATGAACACTGAAGCTTTCTTT. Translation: CASSPGYMNTEAFF.

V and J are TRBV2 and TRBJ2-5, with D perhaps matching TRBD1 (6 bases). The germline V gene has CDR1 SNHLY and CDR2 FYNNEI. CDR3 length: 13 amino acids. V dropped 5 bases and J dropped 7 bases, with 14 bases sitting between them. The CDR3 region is CASSTGLSRTQYF. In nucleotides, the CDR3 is TGTGCCAGCAGTACAGGGTTATCCAGGACCCAGTACTTC.

CDR3 coding DNA: TGTGCCAGCAGTCCTTGGGAGGAGGGGAGCCCTAGCTCCTATAATTCACCCCTCCACTTT. Translating it yields CASSPWEEGSPSSYNSPLHF. This chain uses TRBV6-6 with TRBJ1-6; tentatively, D is TRBD1 (5 bases). This CDR3 contains 20 residues. Germline-derived CDR1 and CDR2 are MNHNY and SVGAGI (reference sequence). V gave up 5 bases and J gave up 0 bases, with 23 bases separating them.

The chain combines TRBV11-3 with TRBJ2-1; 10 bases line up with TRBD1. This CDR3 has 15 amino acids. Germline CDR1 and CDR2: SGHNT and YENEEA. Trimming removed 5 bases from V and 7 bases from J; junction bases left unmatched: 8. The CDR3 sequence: CASSPDRGLGNEQFF. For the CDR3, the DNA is TGTGCCAGCAGCCCCGACAGGGGGCTAGGGAATGAGCAGTTCTTC.

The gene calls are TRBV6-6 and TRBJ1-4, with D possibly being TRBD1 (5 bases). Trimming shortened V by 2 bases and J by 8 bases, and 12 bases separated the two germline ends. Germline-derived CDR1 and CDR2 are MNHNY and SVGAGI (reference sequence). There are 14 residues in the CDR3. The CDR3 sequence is CASSYLDIGEKLFF. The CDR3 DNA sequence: TGTGCCAGCAGTTACCTGGACATCGGGGAAAAACTGTTTTTT.

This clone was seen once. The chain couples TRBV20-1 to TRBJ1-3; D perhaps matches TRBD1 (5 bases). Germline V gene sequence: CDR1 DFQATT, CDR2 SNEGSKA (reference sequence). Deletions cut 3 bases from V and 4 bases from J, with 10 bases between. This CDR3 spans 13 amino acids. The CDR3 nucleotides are TGCAGTGCTAGTGTTGGGGCCGGAAACACCATATATTTT. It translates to CSASVGAGNTIYF.

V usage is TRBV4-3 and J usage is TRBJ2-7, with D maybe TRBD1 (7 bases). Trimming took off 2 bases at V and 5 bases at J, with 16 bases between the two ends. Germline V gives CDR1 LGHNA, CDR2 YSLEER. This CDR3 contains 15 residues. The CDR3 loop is CASSQSQGGYDEQYF. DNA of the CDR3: TGCGCCAGCAGCCAATCGCAGGGGGGTTACGACGAGCAGTACTTC.

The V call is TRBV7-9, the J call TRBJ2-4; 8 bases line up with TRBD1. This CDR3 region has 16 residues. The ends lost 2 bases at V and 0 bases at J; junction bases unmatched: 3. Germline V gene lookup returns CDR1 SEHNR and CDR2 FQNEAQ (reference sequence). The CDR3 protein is CASSLMTGEAKNIQYF. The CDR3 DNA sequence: TGTGCCAGCAGCTTAATGACAGGGGAAGCCAAAAACATTCAGTACTTC.

The CDR3 region has the DNA TGCGCCAGCAGCCTCCACAGGGGCCTCTCCTACGAGCAGTACTTC. Protein: CASSLHRGLSYEQYF. The chain has TRBV4-3 and TRBJ2-7; 7 nucleotides match TRBD1. This CDR3 region has 15 residues. Germline V gene lookup returns CDR1 LGHNA and CDR2 YSLEER. J was trimmed by 0 bases and V by 4 bases; bases with no gene match: 6.

The CDR3 spells CAWTLSASYEQYF. The CDR3, as DNA: TGTGCCTGGACCCTTTCAGCCTCCTACGAGCAGTACTTC. The chain uses TRBV30 and TRBJ2-7; D ambiguous. V shed 4 bases and J shed 0 bases, with 10 bases lying between them. The CDR3 totals 13 residues. The germline gives CDR1 GTSNPN, CDR2 SVGIG (reference sequence). Supplemented by reference TRBV30 and TRBJ2-7, the full variable domain reads SQTIHQWPATLVQPVGSPLSLECTVEGTSNPNLYWYRQAAGRGLQLLFYSVGIGQISSEVPQNLSASRPQDRQFILSSKKLLLSDSGFYLCAWTLSASYEQYFGPGTRLTVT.

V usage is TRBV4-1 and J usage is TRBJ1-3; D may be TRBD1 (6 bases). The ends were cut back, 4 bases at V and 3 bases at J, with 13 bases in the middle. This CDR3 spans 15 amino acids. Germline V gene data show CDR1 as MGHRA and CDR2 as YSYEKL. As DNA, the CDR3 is TGCGCCAGCAGCCCCAGGACAGAAAGTGGAAACACCATATATTTT. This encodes CASSPRTESGNTIYF.

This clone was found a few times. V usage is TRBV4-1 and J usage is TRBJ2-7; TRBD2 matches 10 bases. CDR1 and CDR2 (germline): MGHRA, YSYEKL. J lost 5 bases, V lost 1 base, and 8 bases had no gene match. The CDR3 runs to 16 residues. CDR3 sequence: CASSQARTSGNDEQYF. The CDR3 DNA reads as TGCGCCAGCAGCCAAGCGCGGACTAGCGGAAACGACGAGCAGTACTTC.

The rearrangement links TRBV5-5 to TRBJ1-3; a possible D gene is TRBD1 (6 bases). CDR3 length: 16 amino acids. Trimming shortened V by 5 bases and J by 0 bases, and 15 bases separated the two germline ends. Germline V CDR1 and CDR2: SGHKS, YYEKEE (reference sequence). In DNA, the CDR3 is TGTGCCAGCAGGCAGACAGGCTCTTTCTCTGGAAACACCATATATTTT. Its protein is CASRQTGSFSGNTIYF.

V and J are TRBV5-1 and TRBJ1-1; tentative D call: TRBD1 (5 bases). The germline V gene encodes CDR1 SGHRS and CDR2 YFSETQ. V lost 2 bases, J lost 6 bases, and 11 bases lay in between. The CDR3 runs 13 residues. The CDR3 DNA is TGCGCCAGCAGCTTAGGTCAACAGGCTGAAGCTTTCTTT. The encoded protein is CASSLGQQAEAFF.

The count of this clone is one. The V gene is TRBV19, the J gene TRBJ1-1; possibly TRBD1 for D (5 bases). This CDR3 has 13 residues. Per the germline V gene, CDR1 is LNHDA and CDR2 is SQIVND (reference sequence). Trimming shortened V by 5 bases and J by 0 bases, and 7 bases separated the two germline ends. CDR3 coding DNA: TGTGCCAGTAGTCAACAGGTGAACACTGAAGCTTTCTTT. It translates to CASSQQVNTEAFF.

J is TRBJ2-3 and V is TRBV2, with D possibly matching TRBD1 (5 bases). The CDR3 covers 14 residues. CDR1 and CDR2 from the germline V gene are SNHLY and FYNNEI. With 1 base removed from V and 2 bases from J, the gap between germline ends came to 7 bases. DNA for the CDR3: TGTGCCAGCAGTGAAGGACAGAACACAGATACGCAGTATTTT. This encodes CASSEGQNTDTQYF.

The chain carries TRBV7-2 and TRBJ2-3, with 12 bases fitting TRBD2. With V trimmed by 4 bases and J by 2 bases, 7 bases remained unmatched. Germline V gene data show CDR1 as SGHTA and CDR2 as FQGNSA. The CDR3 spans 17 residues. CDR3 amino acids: CASSSLLAGGYTDTQYF. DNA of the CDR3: TGTGCCAGCAGCTCCCTACTAGCGGGAGGCTACACAGATACGCAGTATTTT. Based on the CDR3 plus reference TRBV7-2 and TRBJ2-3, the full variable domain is GAGVSQSPSNKVTEKGKDVELRCDPISGHTALYWYRQSLGQGLEFLIYFQGNSAPDKSGLPSDRFSAERTGGSVSTLTIQRTQQEDSAVYLCASSSLLAGGYTDTQYFGPGTRLTVL.

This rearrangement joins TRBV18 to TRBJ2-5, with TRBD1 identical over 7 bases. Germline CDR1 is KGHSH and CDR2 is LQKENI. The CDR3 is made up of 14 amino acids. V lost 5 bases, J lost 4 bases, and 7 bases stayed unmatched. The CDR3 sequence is CASSKPGQRETQYF. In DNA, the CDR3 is TGTGCCAGCTCAAAACCGGGACAGAGAGAGACCCAGTACTTC. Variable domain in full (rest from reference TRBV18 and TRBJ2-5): NAGVMQNPRHLVRRRGQEARLRCSPMKGHSHVYWYRQLPEEGLKFMVYLQKENIIDESGMPKERFSAEFPKEGPSILRIQQVVRGDSAAYFCASSKPGQRETQYFGPGTRLLVL.

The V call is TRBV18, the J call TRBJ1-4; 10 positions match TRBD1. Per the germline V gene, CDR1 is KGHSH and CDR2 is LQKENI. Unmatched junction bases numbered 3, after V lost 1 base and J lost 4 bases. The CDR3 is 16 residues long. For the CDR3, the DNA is TGTGCCAGCTCACCACAGGGACAGGGGTATAATGAAAAACTGTTTTTT. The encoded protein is CASSPQGQGYNEKLFF.